One sample yielded the 14 T cell receptor beta chains listed below, sequenced in a study of control samples from healthy donors and cancer patients. Method: immunoSEQ multiplex PCR; TCRdb's copy keeps in-frame clones and lacks some. The table shows 75,000 to 100,000 clones, with roughly 92% occurring only once. The sequencing input was blood. The source of these receptors is a human donor in good health. The donor label of this sample is uncertain.

The chain is built from TRBV24-1 and TRBJ1-1; D is unclear. V shed 2 bases and J shed 8 bases, with 5 bases lying between them. This CDR3 region has 11 residues. Germline assignment: CDR1 KGHDR and CDR2 SFDVKD. This chain's CDR3 is CATSDSREAFF. Written as DNA, the CDR3 is TGTGCCACCAGTGATTCCCGAGAAGCTTTCTTT.

The rearrangement joins TRBV10-3 to TRBJ1-1, with 10 bases fitting TRBD1. This CDR3 is 19 amino acids long. The V and J ends lost 2 bases and 4 bases, in that order; junction bases with no gene match: 16. Germline lookup yields CDR1 ENHRY and CDR2 SYGVKD. Here the CDR3 DNA reads TGTGCCATCAGTGAGCACAAAGGGGGTGACAGGGGGCGCGGCACTGAAGCTTTCTTT. Translating gives CAISEHKGGDRGRGTEAFF.

This CDR3 reads CASSTHSFAEADTQYF. Written as DNA, the CDR3 is TGTGCCAGTAGTACCCATAGTTTCGCGGAGGCAGATACGCAGTATTTT. V and J are TRBV19 and TRBJ2-3, with a possible D match to TRBD2 (5 bases). Looked up from germline, CDR1 is LNHDA and CDR2 is SQIVND (reference sequence). The length of the CDR3 is 16 residues. Trimming left V 4 bases short and J 4 bases short, with 18 bases between.

This chain links TRBV9 with TRBJ2-3, with D maybe TRBD2 (5 bases). CDR1 is SGDLS, CDR2 YYNGEE, per germline. V was trimmed by 0 bases and J by 1 base, leaving 9 bases between them. This CDR3 has 15 residues. The CDR3 region is CASSVGGVGTDTQYF. DNA for the CDR3: TGTGCCAGCAGCGTAGGGGGAGTTGGCACAGATACGCAGTATTTT.

The chain uses TRBV28 and TRBJ1-3; 10 bases fit TRBD1. V was clipped by 6 bases and J by 4 bases; unmatched bases: 15. CDR3 length: 18 amino acids. Germline lookup yields CDR1 MDHEN and CDR2 SYDVKM. This CDR3 reads CASSFSKPGTGVGNTIYF. The DNA for the CDR3 is TGTGCCAGCAGCTTTTCGAAACCCGGGACAGGGGTCGGAAACACCATATATTTT.

A note on this clone: Distinct nucleotide sequences in the sample also encode this CDR3. The chain recombines TRBV9 with TRBJ2-2, with a tentative D call TRBD2 (5 bases). The CDR3 runs to 15 residues. Germline loops: CDR1 SGDLS, CDR2 YYNGEE. The V gene lost 0 bases and the J gene lost 0 bases, with 6 bases spanning the gap. The CDR3 protein is CASSVVGANTGELFF. The CDR3, as DNA: TGTGCCAGCAGCGTAGTCGGGGCGAACACCGGGGAGCTGTTTTTT.

The chain is built from TRBV15 and TRBJ1-5; D is undetermined. Germline V gene data show CDR1 as LNHNV and CDR2 as YYDKDF (reference sequence). CDR3 length equals 12 residues. Trimming shortened V by 5 bases and J by 4 bases, and 6 bases separated the two germline ends. Here the CDR3 reads CATSSTNQPQHF. For the CDR3, the DNA is TGTGCCACCAGCTCCACGAATCAGCCCCAGCATTTT.

A remark on this clone: A read error may account for a junction end that differs from germline. The chain carries TRBV7-7 and TRBJ2-2; 11 nucleotides agree with TRBD1. Germline CDR1 reads SSHAT; CDR2 reads FNYEAQ (reference sequence). The CDR3 sequence is 15 residues long. This CDR3 is CASSFGTGGTGELFF. The CDR3 DNA follows: TGTGCTAGCAGTTTCGGGACAGGGGGAACCGGGGAGCTGTTTTTT.

This chain uses TRBV25-1 with TRBJ1-6; D ambiguous. In germline, CDR1 is MGHDK, CDR2 SYGVNS. CDR3 size: 16 residues. Trimming took 4 bases from V and 0 from J, leaving 10 bases between them. For the CDR3, the DNA is TGTGCCAGCAGTGGAAAGGGCAGCTCCTATAATTCACCCCTCCACTTT. It yields the protein CASSGKGSSYNSPLHF.

The V and J genes are TRBV24-1 and TRBJ2-3, with 7 bases identical to TRBD2. The CDR3 consists of 13 residues. The V segment lost 7 bases and the J segment 4 bases; nucleotides outside the gene matches: 4. CDR1 KGHDR and CDR2 SFDVKD come from the germline V gene. CDR3 region: CATSSGAPDTQYF. CDR3 DNA: TGTGCCACCAGCAGCGGGGCCCCAGATACGCAGTATTTT.

The J gene is TRBJ2-2, the V gene TRBV25-1; TRBD1 matches at 7 bases. Trimming took 6 bases from V and 8 from J; bases not matched to a gene: 6. There are 13 residues in the CDR3. From germline, CDR1 is MGHDK and CDR2 SYGVNS. The CDR3 sequence is CASSATGWGELFF. In DNA form, the CDR3 reads TGTGCCAGCAGCGCGACAGGGTGGGGGGAGCTGTTTTTT.

The chain has TRBV6-6 and TRBJ1-5, with D perhaps TRBD1 (5 bases). Per the germline V gene, CDR1 is MNHNY and CDR2 is SVGAGI (reference sequence). Trimming stripped 2 bases from V and 2 bases from J, with 7 bases between. The CDR3 covers 14 residues. In nucleotides, the CDR3 is TGTGCCAGCAGTTACGGGACCGGCAATCAGCCCCAGCATTTT. It encodes CASSYGTGNQPQHF.

This chain connects TRBV10-3 to TRBJ1-2, with D uncertain. The ends were cut back, 3 bases at V and 10 bases at J, with 15 bases in the middle. CDR3 length: 13 residues. The germline V gene encodes CDR1 ENHRY and CDR2 SYGVKD. DNA of the CDR3: TGTGCCATCAGTGACTCCAGCCTACAGTTCTACACCTTC. Translation gives CAISDSSLQFYTF.

This chain connects TRBV4-1 to TRBJ1-1, with 9 bases that match TRBD1. CDR1 and CDR2 from the germline V gene are MGHRA and YSYEKL. Trimming took 1 base from V and 5 from J; bases not matched to a gene: 17. The CDR3 consists of 19 residues. Here the CDR3 reads CASSQGFVGQGGGMTEAFF. The CDR3 nucleotides read TGCGCCAGCAGCCAAGGGTTTGTGGGACAGGGAGGGGGAATGACTGAAGCTTTCTTT.